These 3 T cell receptor beta chains came from one sample sequenced in a study of T-cell reconstitution after alpha-beta-depleted transplantation in children. Unique molecular identifiers were used in preparing the TCRbeta library. TCRdb re-called the PCR reads through MiXCR, storing one row per CDR3 protein. The repertoire includes roughly 590,000 distinct CDR3 sequences, roughly 15% of them detected once, and over 0.95% sits in the top ten. The sequencing here drew on PBMCs from the stem cell graft donor, taken from the stem cell graft. All receptors come from a human donor who donated a stem cell graft to a child with acute myeloid leukemia.

There are many counts of this clonotype. A junction end diverges from the germline sequence, so it may reflect a read error. This chain uses TRBV5-1 with TRBJ2-1; perhaps TRBD2 as D (6 bases). Germline values: CDR1 SGHRS, CDR2 YFSETQ. There are 13 residues in the CDR3. In DNA form, the CDR3 reads TGTGCCAGCAGCTTAGCGGTCTACAATGAGCAGTTCTTC. Residues: CASSLAVYNEQFF.

This clonotype was found many times. This chain connects TRBV6-5 to TRBJ2-7; D possibly matches TRBD1 or TRBD2 (6 bases each). Per germline, CDR1 MNHEY and CDR2 SVGAGI. The CDR3 has 11 amino acids. V was pared by 6 bases and J by 6 bases, with 9 bases between. Written as DNA, the CDR3 is TGTGCCAGCAGAGGGGGGCGCGAGCAGTACTTC. Translated: CASRGGREQYF.

This clonotype came up many times. The rearrangement uses TRBV20-1 and TRBJ1-2, with no clear D. CDR3 length: 12 amino acids. CDR1 and CDR2 from the germline V gene are DFQATT and SNEGSKA (reference sequence). V was shortened by 5 bases and J by 2 bases, with 9 bases between the two germline ends. The CDR3 loop is CSAPVLNYGYTF. The CDR3 DNA reads TGCAGTGCTCCGGTCCTCAACTATGGCTACACCTTC.